The 2 T cell receptor beta chains in this list originate from one sample, sequenced in a study of blood T cells in healthy people across ages. The second PCR ran roughly 7 to 12 cycles with a sample-barcoded 5' primer and J-beta primers. TCRdb fed the 5' RACE reads into MiXCR, producing one record per CDR3 protein. Of 1.4 million to 1.5 million distinct CDR3 sequences in the sample, 42% were seen once. Material: blood. These receptors came from a woman aged 18-35 years in good health.

This clonotype was detected only a few times. This chain links TRBV4-2 with TRBJ1-6; no firm D call. CDR3 size: 12 residues. CDR1 LGHNA and CDR2 YNFKEQ come from the germline V gene. Between the trimmed V and J ends, which lost 4 bases and 7 bases, there was a span of 5 bases. CDR3 sequence reads: CASSPPNSPLHF. DNA of the CDR3: TGTGCCAGCAGCCCACCCAATTCACCCCTCCACTTT.

This clonotype was detected once. The rearrangement joins TRBV30 to TRBJ2-1; D unclear. The assigned J gene may be wrong: the sequence end matches TRBJ2-7 better. The germline V gene has CDR1 GTSNPN and CDR2 SVGIG (reference sequence). The CDR3 is made up of 12 amino acids. Here the CDR3 reads CAHSVSYNEQYF. Here the CDR3 DNA reads TGTGCCCACTCGGTTTCCTACAATGAGCAGTACTTC.